The 8 T cell receptor beta chains listed next were all sequenced from one sample in a study of shared clonotypes between healthy human individuals. Clones were sequenced by immunoSEQ multiplex PCR, and TCRdb holds only the in-frame ones, with some missing. The table has about 700,000 clones, just over 90% seen once. Naive CD8 isolation took CD45RO-negative cells positively selected for CCR7 and excluded terminally differentiated effector memory CD45RA+ cells. The sequenced material came from naive CD8+ T cells sorted from blood. All receptors derive from a man aged 30-40 years in good health.

CDR3 nucleotides: TGTGCCAGCAGGAATACAGGGGAAGTGGCTGGAAACACCATATATTTT. Its translation is CASRNTGEVAGNTIYF. V usage is TRBV7-9 and J usage is TRBJ1-3; 7 bases map to TRBD1. The V and J ends lost 6 bases and 2 bases, in that order; junction bases with no gene match: 10. Germline CDR1 is SEHNR and CDR2 is FQNEAQ (reference sequence). CDR3 length equals 16 residues.

This clone was seen a few times. The chain is built from TRBV6-5 and TRBJ2-1, with 9 nucleotides matching TRBD2. Germline CDR1 and CDR2: MNHEY and SVGAGI. This CDR3 is built from 12 residues. V trimming: 7 bases; J trimming: 10 bases; junction bases outside the gene matches: 5. The DNA for the CDR3 is TGTGCCAGCAACCTAAGCGGGAGGGAGCAGTTCTTC. It codes for CASNLSGREQFF.

V gene TRBV6-5 combines with J gene TRBJ2-2; D uncertain. CDR3 length: 13 amino acids. The V gene lost 1 base and the J gene lost 3 bases, with 3 bases spanning the gap. Per the germline V gene, CDR1 is MNHEY and CDR2 is SVGAGI. CDR3 bases: TGTGCCAGCAGTTACTTGGACACCGGGGAGCTGTTTTTT. Translating gives CASSYLDTGELFF.

Turning to this clone: Other DNA sequences in this specimen translate into the identical CDR3. V usage is TRBV9 and J usage is TRBJ2-7; 8 nucleotides agree with TRBD1. V lost 3 bases and J lost 4; bases outside the gene matches: 6. Germline V gene data show CDR1 as SGDLS and CDR2 as YYNGEE. CDR3 length: 14 amino acids. The CDR3 DNA reads as TGTGCCAGCAGCGCCGGACAGGGAGGATACGAGCAGTACTTC. Residues: CASSAGQGGYEQYF.

This rearrangement joins TRBV27 to TRBJ1-5; no clear D gene. Trimming removed 5 bases from V and 4 bases from J, with 6 bases in between. The CDR3 loop spans 12 amino acids. The germline gives CDR1 MNHEY, CDR2 SMNVEV (reference sequence). The CDR3 protein is CASSKGNQPQHF. The CDR3, as DNA: TGTGCCAGCAGTAAAGGGAATCAGCCCCAGCATTTT.

This clone was observed once. The V call is TRBV19, the J call TRBJ2-1; 7 positions agree with TRBD2. Germline V CDR1 and CDR2: LNHDA, SQIVND (reference sequence). The CDR3 has 16 residues. After removal of 3 bases from V and 0 bases from J, the junction contained 5 bases not matched to a gene. CDR3 bases: TGTGCCAGTAGTATGGGCCTAGCGGCCTCCTACAATGAGCAGTTCTTC. Protein sequence: CASSMGLAASYNEQFF. Using reference TRBV19 and TRBJ2-1 for the parts outside the CDR3, the full variable domain is DGGITQSPKYLFRKEGQNVTLSCEQNLNHDAMYWYRQDPGQGLRLIYYSQIVNDFQKGDIAEGYSVSREKKESFPLTVTSAQKNPTAFYLCASSMGLAASYNEQFFGPGTRLTVL.

The J gene is TRBJ2-1, the V gene TRBV6-1; either TRBD1 or TRBD2 may supply D (5 bases each). Per germline, CDR1 MNHNS and CDR2 SASEGT. The germline V and J ends were trimmed by 3 bases and 1 base, with 10 bases remaining between them. The CDR3 totals 15 residues. The CDR3 region is CASSDLGPSYNEQFF. Here the CDR3 DNA reads TGTGCCAGCAGTGACTTGGGACCTTCCTACAATGAGCAGTTCTTC.

The chain carries TRBV7-9 and TRBJ2-6, with D unclear. The length of the CDR3 is 13 residues. CDR1 and CDR2 (germline): SEHNR, FQNEAQ (reference sequence). V was cut by 1 base and J by 3 bases, with 1 base left in between. The CDR3 DNA reads as TGTGCCAGCAGCTTAGATGGGGCCAACGTCCTGACTTTC. Its translation: CASSLDGANVLTF.